This record concerns one T cell receptor (beta chain) sequence. This clone was picked up a small number of times. Its antigen is still unknown. Base quality data are lacking; no much larger clone is found one base away. Trimming takes 2 bases off V and 6 bases off J; junction bases not matched to a gene: 3. The CDR3 starts with the cysteine, ends with the phenylalanine, and has 14 residues. CDR3 DNA is the only sequence kept; it has 42 bases, read in frame from the first base. The germline V gene (reference sequence) sets CDR1 to SEHNR and CDR2 to FQNEAQ. The sample originates from a study of beta chain features in type 1 diabetes (dated by TCRdb to the late 2010s). Background on the whole study: Mean age, gender distribution, total cell number and subset yield were not different between patients and healthy donors. A total of about 100 million sorted cells were examined across all samples, and RNA yield correlated strongly with the number of cells per subset. Regulatory and stem cell-like memory subsets were isolated from only 8 patients and 8 healthy donors, whereas naive and central memory subsets came from all 28 donors. In the study, recently diagnosed type 1 diabetes patients and matched healthy donors were compared on the TCRB repertoires of their sorted circulating CD4+ T cell subsets. On the study overall, not on this receptor specifically: A moderate but significant shortening of TCRB CDR3 length was observed in type 1 diabetes patients in all four CD4+ subsets. Naive, central memory and regulatory TCRB repertoires appeared to be more alike among patients than among healthy donors. Sequencing cDNA rather than genomic DNA could over-represent highly expressing activated cells, although activation and CD3 levels did not differ between groups. At VDJ recombination sites, patients with type 1 diabetes made fewer insertions and deleted more nucleotides, a pattern implying thymic rearrangement abnormalities. Shorter templates might be favored by PCR, yet because patient and control samples were amplified and corrected together, any such skew would affect both groups equally. Because the HLA sub-analyses included only small numbers of individuals, any influence of HLA type on TCRB rearrangement was left unresolved.

A single peripheral blood draw of about 116 mL on average was collected from each donor into heparinised tubes. A BD FACSAria II and a panel including CD45RO, CCR7, CD25, CD127, CD95 and CD27 were used to sort naive, central memory, regulatory and stem cell-like memory CD4+ T cells. Every sorted population had a purity above 95%. PBMCs were isolated immediately by Lymphoprep density gradient centrifugation and stained directly without culture. So that batch effects would be minimized, each experiment stained and sorted samples in pairs, pairing one healthy donor with one patient. The High Capacity cDNA Reverse Transcription Kit was used to reverse transcribe all of the isolated RNA, meaning that expressed TCRB transcripts were what got sequenced. Deep immunoSEQ sequencing was applied to naive, central memory and regulatory T cell samples, giving an average of roughly 3.5 million total reads per sample. Sorted cells were lysed in RLT buffer and RNA was extracted with DNase-treated RNeasy Micro or Mini kits, depending on cell number. Each cell subset was processed separately to prevent cross-contamination, with patient and healthy donor samples processed together. Using the immunoSEQ multiplex PCR, TCRB sequences were amplified from cDNA into 87-bp fragments spanning the CDR3 region. Amplicons were sequenced on the Illumina HiSeq platform. The published analysis was carried out like this. PCR bias was computationally corrected using synthetic template baselines, reads within Hamming distance 2 were collapsed, and singletons that could not be merged were discarded. Reads were aligned against IMGT to assign V, D and J genes, CDR3 length and insertions or deletions at six rearrangement sites. Within each subset, clonotype counts were normalized to sorted cell number, and only after that were true diversity and Gini coefficients computed with the tcR R package. The overlap coefficient, calculated on TCRB nucleotide sequences, was used to measure repertoire sharing. Out-of-frame TCRB sequences from naive cells were analyzed as a proxy for the pre-selection repertoire. TCRdb re-hosts the immuneACCESS table, in-frame sequences only. Its copies lack some clones; in the studies checked, an unresolved V gene accounts for under half of them, and the cause for the rest is not known. V and J calls and clone size are those listed in that table; D and trimming were worked out from the DNA. Counted in this sample were approximately 270,000 clones; about 13% of them appeared once. The ten largest clones capture less than 0.02% of the sample.

The rearranged chain carries TRBV7-9 and TRBJ2-1, with TRBD2 identical over 8 junction bases. The TCR was taken from a man aged 30-40 years with type 1 diabetes. Sequenced material: naive CD4+ T cells from blood. The cell subset or site tag for this specimen amounts to: true naive CD4+ T cells. The CDR3 protein sequence reads: CASSLREGPNEQFF. The DNA sequence is given as TGTGCCAGCAGCTTACGGGAGGGCCCCAATGAGCAGTTCTTC.